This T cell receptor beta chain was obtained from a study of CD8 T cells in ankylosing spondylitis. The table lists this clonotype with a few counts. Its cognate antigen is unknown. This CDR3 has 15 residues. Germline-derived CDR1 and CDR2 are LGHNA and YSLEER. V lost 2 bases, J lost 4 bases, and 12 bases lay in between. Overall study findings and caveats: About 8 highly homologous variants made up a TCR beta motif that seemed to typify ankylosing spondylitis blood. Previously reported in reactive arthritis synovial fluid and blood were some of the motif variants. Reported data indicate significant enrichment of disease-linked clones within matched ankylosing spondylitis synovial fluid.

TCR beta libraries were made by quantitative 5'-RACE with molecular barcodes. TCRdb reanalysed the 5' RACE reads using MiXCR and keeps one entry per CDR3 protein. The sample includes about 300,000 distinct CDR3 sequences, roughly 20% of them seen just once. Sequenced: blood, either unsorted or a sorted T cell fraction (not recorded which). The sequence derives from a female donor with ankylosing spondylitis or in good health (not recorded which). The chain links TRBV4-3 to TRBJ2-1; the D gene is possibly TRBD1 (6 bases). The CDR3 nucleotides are TGCGCCAGCAGCCAACAGGGGTCATCGTACAATGAGCAGTTCTTC. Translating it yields CASSQQGSSYNEQFF.